The clone carrying this T cell receptor beta chain appeared once. This sample is part of a study of shared clonotypes between healthy human individuals. Data came from immunoSEQ multiplex PCR; TCRdb stores just in-frame clones and leaves some out. Of 550,000 to 700,000 clones in the sample, roughly 72% were seen once. The CDR3 extends over 14 amino acids. CDR1 is MNHNY, CDR2 SVGAGI, per germline (reference sequence). V lost 7 bases and J lost 4, with 14 bases in between. This TCR was sampled from a woman in her 30s in good health. Sequencing was done on a sample of memory CD4+ T cells sorted from blood. The subset is: CD45RA-negative fraction. The rearrangement uses TRBV6-6 and TRBJ2-4; unclear D gene. The CDR3: CASTLDTAKNIQYF. The CDR3 coding sequence is TGTGCCAGCACCCTCGACACAGCAAAAAACATTCAGTACTTC.